This TCR beta chain was observed in a study of blood T cell repertoires in COVID-19. As for the study in general: The United States, Italy and Spain were the sources of the acute and convalescent COVID-19 samples. PBMCs, B-cell-depleted T cells, or T cells provided the cDNA or gDNA that made up the material.

This CDR3 spans 17 amino acids. V dropped 4 bases and J dropped 5; count of bases not matched to a gene: 13. The germline V gene has CDR1 SEHNR and CDR2 FQNEAQ (reference sequence). Seattle cases were enrolled at active infection and followed longitudinally. In the original processing: The assay estimated nucleated cells by amplifying reference gene primers. TCRdb's table, derived via immunoSEQ multiplex PCR, lists solely in-frame clones and lacks some. V, J and clone size derive from that table, while D and trimming were established from the DNA sequence. This repertoire shows 100,000 to 150,000 clones, 75% to 90% found once; its top ten account for about 3.3%.

This TCR derives from a woman over 75 with COVID-19, enrolled during active disease. This chain connects TRBV7-9 to TRBJ2-5; 10 bases match TRBD1. The sequencing sample was made of peripheral blood. Written as DNA, the CDR3 is TGTGCCAGCAGCTCGGGACAGGGGAGTCCCGGGCAGGAGACCCAGTACTTC. It is translated as CASSSGQGSPGQETQYF.